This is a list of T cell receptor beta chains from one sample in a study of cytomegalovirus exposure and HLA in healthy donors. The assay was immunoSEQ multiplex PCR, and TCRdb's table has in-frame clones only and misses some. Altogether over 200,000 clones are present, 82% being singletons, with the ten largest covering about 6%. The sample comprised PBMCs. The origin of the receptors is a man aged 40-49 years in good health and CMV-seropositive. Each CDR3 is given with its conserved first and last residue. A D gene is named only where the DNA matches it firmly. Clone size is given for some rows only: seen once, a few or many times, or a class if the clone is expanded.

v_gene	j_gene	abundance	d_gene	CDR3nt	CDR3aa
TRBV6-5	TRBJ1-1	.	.	TGTGCCAGCAACCTAAACAGGGTTAAAAACACTGAAGCTTTCTTT	CASNLNRVKNTEAFF
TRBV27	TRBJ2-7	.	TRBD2	TGTGCCAGCAAGGGGGGCGGGGGGGGCTACGAGCAGTACTTC	CASKGGGGGYEQYF
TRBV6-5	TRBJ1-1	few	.	TGTGCCAGCAGTACCACTTCGATAGGCAGGGCTGAAGCTTTCTTT	CASSTTSIGRAEAFF
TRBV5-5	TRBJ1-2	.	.	TGTGCCAGCAGCCTAACGGGACACGGGAATGGCTACACCTTC	CASSLTGHGNGYTF
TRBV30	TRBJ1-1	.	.	TGTGCCTGGATCTTAAAGGCCAGACTGGGCACTGAAGCTTTCTTT	CAWILKARLGTEAFF
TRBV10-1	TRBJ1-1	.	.	TGCGCCAGCAGTGACGTTGGACAGCTGAACACTGAAGCTTTCTTT	CASSDVGQLNTEAFF
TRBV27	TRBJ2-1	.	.	TGTGCCAGCAGTACAACCCCGGCCGGGTCCTACAATGAGCAGTTCTTC	CASSTTPAGSYNEQFF
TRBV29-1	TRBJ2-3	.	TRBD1	TGCAGCGTTGCCCCGACAGGGGTTGTGACAGATACGCAGTATTTT	CSVAPTGVVTDTQYF
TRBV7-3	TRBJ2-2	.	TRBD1	TGTGCCAGCAGCCCCACAGGGGTAACCGGGGAGCTGTTTTTT	CASSPTGVTGELFF
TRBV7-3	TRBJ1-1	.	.	TGTGCCAGCAGCACAGACAGGTGGGACACTGAAGCTTTCTTT	CASSTDRWDTEAFF
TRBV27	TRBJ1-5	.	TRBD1	TGTGCCAGCAGTTTAGGGGCTGGACAGGGGGCAGATCAGCCCCAGCATTTT	CASSLGAGQGADQPQHF
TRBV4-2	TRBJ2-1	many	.	TGTGCCAGCAGCCAAGATGGAAGCGGCCCCTACAATGAGCAGTTCTTC	CASSQDGSGPYNEQFF
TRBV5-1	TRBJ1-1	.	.	TGCGCCAGCAGCCCGCTGTGGAGTCCTGAAGCTTTCTTT	CASSPLWSPEAFF
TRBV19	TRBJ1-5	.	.	TGTGCCAGTAGTATCCTCGGGAGGAGTAAAAGTCAGCCCCAGCATTTT	CASSILGRSKSQPQHF
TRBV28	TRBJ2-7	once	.	TGTGCCAGCAGTATTATACGGGAGCAGTACTTC	CASSIIREQYF
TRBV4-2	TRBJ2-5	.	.	TGTGCCAGCAGCCAACCGGTAGAAGAGACCCAGTACTTC	CASSQPVEETQYF
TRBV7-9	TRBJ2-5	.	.	TGTGCCAGCAGCTCGTTAACAGGGTTAAGTGAGACCCAGTACTTC	CASSSLTGLSETQYF
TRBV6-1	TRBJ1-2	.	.	TGTGCCAGCAGTGAAGCTACTTTCTATGGCTACACCTTC	CASSEATFYGYTF
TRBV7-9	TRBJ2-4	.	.	TGTGCCAGCAGCCAGTCCTTAGCCCCCGGGTTAGTGAAAAACATTCAGTACTTC	CASSQSLAPGLVKNIQYF
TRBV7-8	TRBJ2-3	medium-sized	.	TGTGCCAGCAGCGCCTATTTTCTGGCGGGAGATACGCAGTATTTT	CASSAYFLAGDTQYF
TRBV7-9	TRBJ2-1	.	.	TGTGCCAGCAGCCCACCGAGTAGCGGAGAATACAATGAGCAGTTCTTC	CASSPPSSGEYNEQFF
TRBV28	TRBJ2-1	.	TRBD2	TGTGCCAGCATAGGCTCGTTGGGAGGCGGGAGGGGGAATGAGCAGTTCTTC	CASIGSLGGGRGNEQFF
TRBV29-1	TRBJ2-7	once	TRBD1	TGCAGCGTGGGGACAGGGGGTAATTACGAGCAGTACTTC	CSVGTGGNYEQYF
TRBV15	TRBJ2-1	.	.	TGTGCCACCAGCAGAGAAGCATTCTCCTACAATGAGCAGTTCTTC	CATSREAFSYNEQFF
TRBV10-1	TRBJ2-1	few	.	TGCGCCAGCAGTGAGTCGTTAGGGGAAAAAGACAATGAGCAGTTCTTC	CASSESLGEKDNEQFF
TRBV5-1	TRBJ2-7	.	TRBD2	TGCGCCAGCAGCCCGGGGAGAACCGGGACTAGTCACTACGAGCAGTACTTC	CASSPGRTGTSHYEQYF
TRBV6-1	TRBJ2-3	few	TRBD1	TGTGCCAGCAGTGAAACAGGGGGAGCCCCCGCTACGCAGTATTTT	CASSETGGAPATQYF
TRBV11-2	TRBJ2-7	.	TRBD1	TGTGCCAGCAGCGGCCCCCAGGGGGCCTACGAGCAGTACTTC	CASSGPQGAYEQYF
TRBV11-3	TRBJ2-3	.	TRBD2	TGTGCCAGCTCTGTCGGGAGGGACACAGATACGCAGTATTTT	CASSVGRDTDTQYF
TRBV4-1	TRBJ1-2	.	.	TGCGCCAGCAGCCAAGCCCCCCTGGCCCCTAACTATGGCTACACCTTC	CASSQAPLAPNYGYTF
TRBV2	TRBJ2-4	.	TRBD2	TGTGCCAGCAGTGAATTGACTAGCGGGAGAAACATTCAGTACTTC	CASSELTSGRNIQYF
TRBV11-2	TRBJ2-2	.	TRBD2	TGTGCCAGCAGCACGAGACTAGCGGGAGGCGGGGAGCTGTTTTTT	CASSTRLAGGGELFF
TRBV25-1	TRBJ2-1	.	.	TGTGCCAGCAGGGGAGTGACGGGAGAATGGAATGAGCAGTTCTTC	CASRGVTGEWNEQFF
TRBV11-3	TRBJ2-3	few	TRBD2	TGTGCCAGCAGCCCGTCTAGCGGGAGCACAGATACGCAGTATTTT	CASSPSSGSTDTQYF
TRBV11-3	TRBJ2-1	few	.	TGTGCCAGCAGCATGACTAGCTACAATGAGCAGTTCTTC	CASSMTSYNEQFF
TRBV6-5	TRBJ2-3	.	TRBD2	TGTGCCAGCAGTCCGGGACTAGCGGGGAATACGCAGTATTTT	CASSPGLAGNTQYF
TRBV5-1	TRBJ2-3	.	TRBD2	TGCGCCAGCAGCCCGGTGACTAGCGGGTATTTAACAGATACGCAGTATTTT	CASSPVTSGYLTDTQYF
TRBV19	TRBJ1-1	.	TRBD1	TGTGCCAGTAGTTTCGGACAGGGGAACACTGAAGCTTTCTTT	CASSFGQGNTEAFF
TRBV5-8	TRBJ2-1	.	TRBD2	TGTGCCAGCAGCGCTACTAGCGGGATCAATGAGCAGTTCTTC	CASSATSGINEQFF
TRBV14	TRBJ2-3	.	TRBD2	TGTGCCAGCAGCCCTCACAGCGGGAGTGGGACAGATACGCAGTATTTT	CASSPHSGSGTDTQYF
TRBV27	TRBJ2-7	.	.	TGTGCCAGCAGTTTAACAGACTCCTACGAGCAGTACTTC	CASSLTDSYEQYF
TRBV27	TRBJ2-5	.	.	TGTGCCAGCAGTTTAGATAGCGGTGGGGAGACCCAGTACTTC	CASSLDSGGETQYF
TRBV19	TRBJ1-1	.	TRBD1	TGTGCCAGTAGTGGGCCGGACAGGGCAAACACTGAAGCTTTCTTT	CASSGPDRANTEAFF
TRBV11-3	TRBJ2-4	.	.	TGTGCCAGCAGCCCTCAGGGAGCCAAAAACATTCAGTACTTC	CASSPQGAKNIQYF
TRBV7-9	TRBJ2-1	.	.	TGTGCCAGCAGCCCCCACCTACAGGGAAAGGGCTTCAATGAGCAGTTCTTC	CASSPHLQGKGFNEQFF
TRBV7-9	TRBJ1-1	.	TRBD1	TGTGCCAGCAGCTTAGGGACAGGTCAGCGGACTGAAGCTTTCTTT	CASSLGTGQRTEAFF